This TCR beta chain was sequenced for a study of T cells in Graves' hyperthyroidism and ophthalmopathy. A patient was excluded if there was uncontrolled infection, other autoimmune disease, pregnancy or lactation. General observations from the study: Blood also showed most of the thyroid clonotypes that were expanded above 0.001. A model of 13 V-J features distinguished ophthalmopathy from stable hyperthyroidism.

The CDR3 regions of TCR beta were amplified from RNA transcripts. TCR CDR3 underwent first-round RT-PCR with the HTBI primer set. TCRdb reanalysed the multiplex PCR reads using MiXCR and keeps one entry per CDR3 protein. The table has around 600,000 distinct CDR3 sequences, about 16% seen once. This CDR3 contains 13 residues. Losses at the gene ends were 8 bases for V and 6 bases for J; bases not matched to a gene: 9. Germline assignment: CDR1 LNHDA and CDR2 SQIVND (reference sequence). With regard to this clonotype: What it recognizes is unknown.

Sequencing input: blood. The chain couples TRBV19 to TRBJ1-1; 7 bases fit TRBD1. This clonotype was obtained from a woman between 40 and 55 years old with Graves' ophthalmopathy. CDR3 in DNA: TGTGCCAGTGCTCGGACAGGATCCGCTGAAGCTTTCTTT. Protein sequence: CASARTGSAEAFF.